This TCR beta chain was captured by sequencing in a study of CD8 T cells in ankylosing spondylitis. Study-wide results and caveats: Reactive arthritis synovial fluid and blood previously showed some of these motif variants. Within matched ankylosing spondylitis synovial fluid, disease-linked clones were reportedly significantly enriched. What appeared characteristic of ankylosing spondylitis blood was a TCR beta motif of fewer than ten highly homologous variants.

Note on this clonotype: Its antigen is undetermined.

One entry per CDR3 protein, called by TCRdb with MiXCR from the 5' RACE reads. Found here are about 44,000 distinct CDR3 sequences, 8% to 13% of them singletons; the top ten hold around 1.4%. CDR3 size: 14 residues. Trimming left V 2 bases short and J 0 bases short, with 8 bases between. From germline, CDR1 is SGHRS and CDR2 YFSETQ. This sequence originates from a male donor with ankylosing spondylitis or in good health (not recorded which). The V gene is TRBV5-1, the J gene TRBJ2-5, with TRBD1 as a possible D gene (6 bases). Sequenced sample: blood, either unsorted or a sorted T cell fraction (not recorded which). CDR3 coding DNA: TGCGCCAGCAGCTTCCAGGGGCACCAAGAGACCCAGTACTTC. Translated, it gives CASSFQGHQETQYF.